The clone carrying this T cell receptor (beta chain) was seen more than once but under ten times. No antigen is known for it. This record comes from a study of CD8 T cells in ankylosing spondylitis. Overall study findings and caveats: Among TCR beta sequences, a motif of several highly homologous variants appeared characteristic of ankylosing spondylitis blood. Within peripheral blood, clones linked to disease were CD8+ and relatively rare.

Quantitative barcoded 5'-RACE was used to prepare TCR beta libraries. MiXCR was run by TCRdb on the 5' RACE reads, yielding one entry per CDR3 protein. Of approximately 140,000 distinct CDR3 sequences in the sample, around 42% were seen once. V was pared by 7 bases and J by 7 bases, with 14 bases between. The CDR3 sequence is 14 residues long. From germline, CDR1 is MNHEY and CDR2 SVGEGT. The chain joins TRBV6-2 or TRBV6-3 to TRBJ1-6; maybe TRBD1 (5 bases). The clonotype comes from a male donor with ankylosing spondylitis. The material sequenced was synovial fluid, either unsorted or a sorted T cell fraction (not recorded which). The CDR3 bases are TGTGCCAGCACCTCGGGACTGGAAAATTCACCCCTCCACTTT. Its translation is CASTSGLENSPLHF.